These 20 T cell receptor beta chains were sequenced from one sample in a study of beta chain features in type 1 diabetes. Findings of the study overall: Type 1 diabetes patients showed a moderate but significant shortening of TCRB CDR3s in all four CD4+ subsets.

Isolated RNA was reverse transcribed in full, so expressed TCRB transcripts were sequenced. Data came from immunoSEQ multiplex PCR; TCRdb stores just in-frame clones and leaves some out. The table includes approximately 250,000 clones, under 20% detected once. Their cognate antigens are unknown. Sequencing used naive CD4+ T cells from blood. These receptors all come from a man younger than 40 with type 1 diabetes.

This clone turned up a few times. The gene calls are TRBV7-2 and TRBJ2-1, with 7 bases identical to TRBD2. The CDR3 extends over 13 amino acids. Unmatched junction bases numbered 8, after V lost 5 bases and J lost 10 bases. Germline CDR1 is SGHTA and CDR2 is FQGNSA. In DNA, the CDR3 is TGTGCCAGCAGCCGAACTCCTAGCGGAGAGCAGTTCTTC. Protein: CASSRTPSGEQFF.

The chain recombines TRBV20-1 with TRBJ2-5, with D perhaps TRBD2 (6 bases). Germline V lookup: CDR1 DFQATT, CDR2 SNEGSKA (reference sequence). This CDR3 spans 11 amino acids. Between the trimmed V and J ends, which lost 3 bases and 7 bases, there was a span of 9 bases. The CDR3 DNA is TGCAGTGCTAGGGCGGGACGGACCCAGTACTTC. It is translated as CSARAGRTQYF.

This clone appeared a few times. J is TRBJ2-5 and V is TRBV14; 8 positions agree with TRBD1. Trimming at V came to 4 bases and at J to 10 bases, leaving 5 bases not matched to a gene. The CDR3 contains 12 residues. Germline V gene data show CDR1 as SGHDN and CDR2 as FVKESK. The CDR3 DNA reads TGTGCCAGCAGCCCTTCGGACAGGGTCCAGTACTTC. Translating it yields CASSPSDRVQYF.

J is TRBJ2-3 and V is TRBV9, with no clear D. The germline V gene has CDR1 SGDLS and CDR2 YYNGEE. Trimming pared 4 bases from V and 7 bases from J, leaving 16 bases between. CDR3 length equals 14 residues. Here the CDR3 reads CASSRIGPQNTQYF. The CDR3 region has the DNA TGTGCCAGCAGCAGAATTGGACCTCAGAATACGCAGTATTTT.

The rearrangement joins TRBV28 to TRBJ1-1; D remains unclear. The CDR3 contains 14 residues. V was pared by 2 bases and J by 5 bases, with 12 bases between. Germline V gene sequence: CDR1 MDHEN, CDR2 SYDVKM. This CDR3 reads CASSLPPERTEAFF. The DNA of the CDR3 is TGTGCCAGCAGTTTACCCCCAGAGAGGACTGAAGCTTTCTTT.

This clone has just a few counts. This chain links TRBV28 with TRBJ2-7, with D perhaps matching TRBD1 (6 bases). The CDR3 is 15 residues long. V was cut by 5 bases and J by 6 bases, with 20 bases left in between. Germline V gene data show CDR1 as MDHEN and CDR2 as SYDVKM. CDR3 amino acids: CASSTPRGPLREQYF. The CDR3 nucleotides read TGTGCCAGCAGTACCCCCAGGGGACCCTTACGCGAGCAGTACTTC.

This chain links TRBV27 with TRBJ2-1, with 7 bases aligning to TRBD1. CDR1 and CDR2 (germline): MNHEY, SMNVEV (reference sequence). CDR3 length equals 14 residues. Unmatched junction bases numbered 6, after V lost 6 bases and J lost 4 bases. The CDR3 here is CASRLGTEYNEQFF. CDR3 coding DNA: TGTGCCAGCAGACTAGGGACAGAGTACAATGAGCAGTTCTTC.

With regard to this clone: Other DNA sequences of this sample code for an identical CDR3. V gene TRBV30 combines with J gene TRBJ2-7; D is possibly TRBD1 (5 bases). CDR1 and CDR2 (germline): GTSNPN, SVGIG (reference sequence). V was clipped by 3 bases and J by 4 bases, with 7 bases between them. CDR3 size: 11 residues. DNA of the CDR3: TGTGCCTGGAGGCAGGGTTACGAGCAGTACTTC. It is translated as CAWRQGYEQYF.

The sample holds a few counts of this clone. V usage is TRBV4-3 and J usage is TRBJ2-7; D assignment may be TRBD1 or TRBD2 (5 bases each). The germline gives CDR1 LGHNA, CDR2 YSLEER. The CDR3 has 14 amino acids. Trimming left V 3 bases short and J 2 bases short, with 11 bases between. CDR3 sequence (DNA): TGCGCCAGCAGCCAGGGAGCAGGGCCCTACGAGCAGTACTTC. Protein product: CASSQGAGPYEQYF.

The V gene is TRBV30, the J gene TRBJ1-2; unclear D gene. Germline CDR1 is GTSNPN and CDR2 is SVGIG (reference sequence). The CDR3 sequence is 8 residues long. Trimming left V 5 bases short and J 6 bases short, with 1 base between. The CDR3 spells CAWDGYTF. Here the CDR3 DNA reads TGTGCCTGGGATGGCTACACCTTC.

As to this clone: The same CDR3 is also encoded by other DNA sequences in this sample. The chain uses TRBV18 and TRBJ1-5; D is ambiguous. The germline CDR1 and CDR2 sequences are KGHSH and LQKENI. V dropped 2 bases and J dropped 5 bases, with 7 bases sitting between them. The CDR3 runs to 13 residues. CDR3 loop: CASSPGRDQPQHF. DNA for the CDR3: TGTGCCAGCTCACCAGGGAGAGATCAGCCCCAGCATTTT.

The V call is TRBV9, the J call TRBJ2-3; no clear D. CDR1 is SGDLS, CDR2 YYNGEE, per germline. V lost 0 bases, J lost 0 bases, and 8 bases lay in between. The CDR3 spans 15 residues. CDR3 bases: TGTGCCAGCAGCGTAGGGTGGGGTAGCACAGATACGCAGTATTTT. Translation: CASSVGWGSTDTQYF.

V gene TRBV5-1 combines with J gene TRBJ2-7, with D unresolved. V gave up 0 bases and J gave up 0 bases, with 4 bases separating them. The germline CDR1 and CDR2 sequences are SGHRS and YFSETQ. This CDR3 comprises 13 residues. The CDR3 sequence is CASSLDVSYEQYF. Written as DNA, the CDR3 is TGCGCCAGCAGCTTGGACGTCTCCTACGAGCAGTACTTC.

This clone appeared a few times. This chain uses TRBV9 with TRBJ2-1; the match to TRBD2 covers 9 bases. Germline trimming cut 0 bases from V and 5 bases from J; bases unmatched to any gene: 3. Germline V lookup: CDR1 SGDLS, CDR2 YYNGEE. The CDR3 is 15 residues long. The CDR3 loop is CASSVAPSGNNEQFF. Here the CDR3 DNA reads TGTGCCAGCAGCGTAGCGCCTAGCGGGAACAATGAGCAGTTCTTC. The whole variable domain, remainder taken from reference TRBV9 and TRBJ2-1, is DSGVTQTPKHLITATGQRVTLRCSPRSGDLSVYWYQQSLDQGLQFLIQYYNGEERAKGNILERFSAQQFPDLHSELNLSSLELGDSALYFCASSVAPSGNNEQFFGPGTRLTVL.

The V and J genes are TRBV15 and TRBJ2-1; 7 bases match TRBD2. V trimming: 0 bases; J trimming: 5 bases; junction bases outside the gene matches: 7. Per the germline V gene, CDR1 is LNHNV and CDR2 is YYDKDF (reference sequence). The CDR3 length is 16 residues. In nucleotides, the CDR3 is TGTGCCACCAGCAGAGATCTAGGGCTAGCGGACAATGAGCAGTTCTTC. Its translation is CATSRDLGLADNEQFF.

The rearrangement links TRBV9 to TRBJ2-1, with 9 bases matching TRBD2. The germline CDR1 and CDR2 sequences are SGDLS and YYNGEE. Trimming removed 4 bases from V and 5 bases from J; junction bases left unmatched: 7. This CDR3 region has 15 residues. The CDR3 bases are TGTGCCAGCAGCACACGACTAGCGGTTAACAATGAGCAGTTCTTC. It yields the protein CASSTRLAVNNEQFF. The full variable domain, with the rest looked up from reference TRBV9 and TRBJ2-1, is DSGVTQTPKHLITATGQRVTLRCSPRSGDLSVYWYQQSLDQGLQFLIQYYNGEERAKGNILERFSAQQFPDLHSELNLSSLELGDSALYFCASSTRLAVNNEQFFGPGTRLTVL.

The V gene is TRBV29-1, the J gene TRBJ1-2, with a tentative D call TRBD1 (6 bases). CDR1 and CDR2 from the germline V gene are SQVTM and ANQGSEA. V shed 5 bases and J shed 1 base, with 17 bases lying between them. The CDR3 runs to 15 residues. The CDR3 DNA reads TGCAGCGTTACAGGCGAGGTGGGACATAACTATGGCTACACCTTC. Protein: CSVTGEVGHNYGYTF.

This clone occurred a few times. The CDR3 nucleotides read TGTGCCAGCAGCCACACAGGGACCTATGGCTACACCTTC. Its protein product is CASSHTGTYGYTF. The genes are TRBV4-2 and TRBJ1-2; D may be TRBD1 (6 bases). CDR1 and CDR2 from the germline V gene are LGHNA and YNFKEQ. The CDR3 is made up of 13 amino acids. Trimming cost V 3 bases and J 4 bases, with 9 bases left between them.

V is TRBV7-2 and J is TRBJ2-5; a possible D gene is TRBD1 (6 bases). V gave up 2 bases and J gave up 3 bases, with 10 bases separating them. The CDR3 totals 14 residues. CDR1 is SGHTA, CDR2 FQGNSA, per germline. The CDR3: CASSLQQGKETQYF. The CDR3 DNA reads as TGTGCCAGCAGCTTACAACAGGGAAAAGAGACCCAGTACTTC.

This clone turned up a few times. The chain carries TRBV30 and TRBJ1-4; D is unresolved. The V and J ends lost 4 bases and 3 bases respectively, with 15 bases between them. The CDR3 contains 15 residues. Germline loops: CDR1 GTSNPN, CDR2 SVGIG (reference sequence). Here the CDR3 reads CAWTASVAANEKLFF. As DNA, the CDR3 is TGTGCCTGGACGGCCTCGGTTGCGGCTAATGAAAAACTGTTTTTT.